This passage covers 18 T cell receptor beta chains from one sample sequenced in a study of shared clonotypes between healthy human individuals. Using immunoSEQ multiplex PCR, the repertoire was profiled, and TCRdb retains in-frame clones only, with some absent. The profile covers around 1.9 million clones, with around 93% appearing a single time and more than 1.5% taken by the ten largest. CD8 cells regarded as naive lacked CD45RO, were positively chosen for CCR7, and omitted terminally differentiated effector memory CD45RA+ cells. The sequencing sample was made of naive CD8+ T cells from PBMCs. The receptors were gathered from a man aged 18 to 30 in good health. Some clones in this sample may be carry-over from other donors' samples.

About this clone itself: This same CDR3 is encoded by further DNA sequences in the sample. J is TRBJ2-7 and V is TRBV15; 8 bases are shared with TRBD1. In germline, CDR1 is LNHNV, CDR2 YYDKDF (reference sequence). V dropped 3 bases and J dropped 6; count of bases not matched to a gene: 4. The CDR3 spans 13 residues. CDR3 residues: CATSSVTGGEQYF. DNA for the CDR3: TGTGCCACCAGCAGTGTCACAGGGGGCGAGCAGTACTTC.

About this clone: Within the sample, other DNA sequences also encode this same CDR3. The chain uses TRBV29-1 and TRBJ1-2, with 11 bases that match TRBD1. V lost 6 bases to trimming and J lost 7 bases; unmatched junction nucleotides: 4. The CDR3 is made up of 12 amino acids. Per the germline V gene, CDR1 is SQVTM and CDR2 is ANQGSEA. CDR3 in amino acids: CSVPGTGGGYTF. CDR3 bases: TGCAGCGTGCCCGGGACAGGGGGTGGCTACACCTTC.

The chain is built from TRBV5-1 and TRBJ1-2; the match to TRBD1 covers 8 bases. With 0 bases clipped from V and 6 bases from J, the junction kept 16 bases outside the gene matches. CDR1 and CDR2 (germline): SGHRS, YFSETQ. This CDR3 has 18 amino acids. The CDR3 DNA reads as TGCGCCAGCAGCTTGGATTTCAGGGGGCAAGCCTTGTTGGATGGCTACACCTTC. It encodes CASSLDFRGQALLDGYTF.

The gene calls are TRBV27 and TRBJ2-3, with TRBD2 matching 8 bases. The CDR3 is made up of 15 amino acids. The junction had 6 bases not matched to a gene; V was cut back by 5 bases and J by 2 bases. CDR1 and CDR2 from the germline V gene are MNHEY and SMNVEV (reference sequence). The CDR3 region is CASSIRTSHTDTQYF. DNA for the CDR3: TGTGCCAGCAGTATCCGGACTAGCCACACAGATACGCAGTATTTT.

The gene calls are TRBV30 and TRBJ2-3; 9 positions agree with TRBD2. With V trimmed by 2 bases and J by 0 bases, 6 bases remained unmatched. This CDR3 region has 16 residues. Per germline, CDR1 GTSNPN and CDR2 SVGIG (reference sequence). The CDR3 nucleotides are TGTGCCTGGAGTCCGGGACTAGCCCCTAGCACAGATACGCAGTATTTT. Translating gives CAWSPGLAPSTDTQYF.

The chain is built from TRBV9 and TRBJ2-3, with TRBD2 matching over 12 bases. Germline V CDR1 and CDR2: SGDLS, YYNGEE. The trim removed 2 bases at V and 6 bases at J, leaving 13 bases unmatched. The CDR3 is 18 amino acids. The DNA of the CDR3 is TGTGCCAGCAGCGTTCGCCTAGCGGGAGGGCCAGGAGCCGATACGCAGTATTTT. Protein sequence: CASSVRLAGGPGADTQYF.

The chain links TRBV6-1 to TRBJ2-7, with 8 bases matching TRBD2. Germline trimming cut 3 bases from V and 3 bases from J; bases unmatched to any gene: 4. This CDR3 contains 14 residues. Per the germline V gene, CDR1 is MNHNS and CDR2 is SASEGT. CDR3 nucleotide sequence: TGTGCCAGCAGTGACTACGGGGGGGGCTACGAGCAGTACTTC. Translation gives CASSDYGGGYEQYF.

This chain connects TRBV27 to TRBJ2-5; D remains ambiguous. Between the trimmed V and J ends, which lost 0 bases and 1 base, there was a span of 12 bases. Germline V gene lookup returns CDR1 MNHEY and CDR2 SMNVEV (reference sequence). There are 16 residues in the CDR3. The DNA of the CDR3 is TGTGCCAGCAGTTTATCGCCGGGTAGCTTCCAAGAGACCCAGTACTTC. As protein: CASSLSPGSFQETQYF.

This clone has just one count. This chain links TRBV7-9 with TRBJ2-1, with a weak D call TRBD1 (6 bases). CDR3 length: 15 residues. CDR1 is SEHNR, CDR2 FQNEAQ, per germline (reference sequence). V lost 5 bases to trimming and J lost 0 bases, with 11 bases between them. The CDR3 region is CASSPRGVSYNEQFF. The CDR3 DNA sequence: TGTGCCAGCAGCCCCAGGGGTGTCTCCTACAATGAGCAGTTCTTC.

This sequence joins TRBV29-1 and TRBJ1-2, with D maybe TRBD1 (6 bases). CDR1 SQVTM and CDR2 ANQGSEA come from the germline V gene. CDR3 length equals 13 residues. V was cut by 4 bases and J by 5 bases, with 14 bases left in between. The CDR3 bases are TGCAGCGTTGGGGGGCCGGGTGGGTATGGCTACACCTTC. Translated: CSVGGPGGYGYTF. Looking up the rest from reference TRBV29-1 and TRBJ1-2 gives the full variable domain: SAVISQKPSRDICQRGTSLTIQCQVDSQVTMMFWYRQQPGQSLTLIATANQGSEATYESGFVIDKFPISRPNLTFSTLTVSNMSPEDSSIYLCSVGGPGGYGYTFGSGTRLTVV.

V and J are TRBV4-3 and TRBJ2-7; D tentatively reads TRBD1 or TRBD2 (6 bases each). The CDR3 is made up of 15 amino acids. Deletions cut 3 bases from V and 5 bases from J, with 17 bases between. Per germline, CDR1 LGHNA and CDR2 YSLEER. CDR3 sequence: CASSQSDGGPNEQYF. CDR3 sequence (DNA): TGCGCCAGCAGCCAGTCTGACGGGGGCCCTAACGAGCAGTACTTC.

This clone has a single count. The chain uses TRBV6-1 and TRBJ2-3, with 7 bases lining up with TRBD1. Germline loops: CDR1 MNHNS, CDR2 SASEGT. With V trimmed by 8 bases and J by 4 bases, 6 bases remained unmatched. This CDR3 contains 13 residues. In nucleotides, the CDR3 is TGTGCCAGCGGAACAGGGGCACCAGATACGCAGTATTTT. Its translation is CASGTGAPDTQYF.

This sequence joins TRBV6-5 and TRBJ1-4, with 8 bases that match TRBD1. CDR3 length: 12 amino acids. Trimming took 9 bases from V and 8 from J; bases not matched to a gene: 5. CDR1 MNHEY and CDR2 SVGAGI come from the germline V gene. The CDR3 DNA is TGTGCCAGGGGACAGGCTAGCGAAAAACTGTTTTTT. It specifies CARGQASEKLFF.

About this clone itself: Other DNA sequences in this sample translate to the same CDR3. The V call is TRBV5-1, the J call TRBJ2-7; D remains unclear. There are 15 residues in the CDR3. The germline V and J ends were trimmed by 2 bases and 0 bases, with 12 bases remaining between them. Germline lookup yields CDR1 SGHRS and CDR2 YFSETQ. Here the CDR3 DNA reads TGCGCCAGCAGCTTAGGATTAGGCATCTCCTACGAGCAGTACTTC. Its protein is CASSLGLGISYEQYF.

This chain connects TRBV27 to TRBJ2-5, with D perhaps given as TRBD1 or TRBD2 (5 bases each). The CDR3 contains 16 residues. CDR1 and CDR2 (germline): MNHEY, SMNVEV (reference sequence). Trimming cost V 2 bases and J 4 bases, with 17 bases left between them. CDR3 bases: TGTGCCAGCAGTTTACTCCAGGGTCAGGGACCAGAGACCCAGTACTTC. Residues: CASSLLQGQGPETQYF.

This chain uses TRBV7-3 with TRBJ2-6; D possibly corresponds to TRBD1 (6 bases). CDR3 length equals 17 residues. Germline values: CDR1 SGHTA, CDR2 FQGTGA. V was shortened by 3 bases and J by 1 base, with 13 bases between the two germline ends. Here the CDR3 DNA reads TGTGCCAGCAGCTTCCCCGACAGGATTTCTGGGGCCAACGTCCTGACTTTC. Translated, it gives CASSFPDRISGANVLTF.

J is TRBJ1-1 and V is TRBV27; perhaps TRBD1 as D (5 bases). Germline V CDR1 and CDR2: MNHEY, SMNVEV (reference sequence). This CDR3 has 15 amino acids. V was clipped by 2 bases and J by 0 bases, with 10 bases between them. CDR3 coding DNA: TGTGCCAGCAGTTTAGCGGGGCGGATGAACACTGAAGCTTTCTTT. Protein: CASSLAGRMNTEAFF.

The chain has TRBV29-1 and TRBJ1-2; D gene unclear. CDR3 size: 12 residues. Per the germline V gene, CDR1 is SQVTM and CDR2 is ANQGSEA. Trimming left V 2 bases short and J 2 bases short, with 6 bases between. The CDR3 DNA reads TGCAGCGTTGAAAGACCGAACTATGGCTACACCTTC. Translated: CSVERPNYGYTF.